The 29 T cell receptor beta chains below come from one sample, sequenced in a study of control samples from healthy donors and cancer patients. Produced via immunoSEQ multiplex PCR; TCRdb's table is partial and in-frame only. The data show around 130,000 clones, 70% to 90% seen once. Sequenced input: blood. The receptors originated from a middle-aged man in good health.

This clone was counted once. The V and J genes are TRBV18 and TRBJ2-4, with 9 positions matching TRBD1. CDR1 KGHSH and CDR2 LQKENI come from the germline V gene. V gave up 1 base and J gave up 1 base; unmatched junction bases: 5. The CDR3 is made up of 17 amino acids. The CDR3 DNA reads TGTGCCAGCTCACCACTAACAGGGGGCTATGCCAAAAACATTCAGTACTTC. Its translation: CASSPLTGGYAKNIQYF. Filled out from reference TRBV18 and TRBJ2-4, the complete variable domain reads NAGVMQNPRHLVRRRGQEARLRCSPMKGHSHVYWYRQLPEEGLKFMVYLQKENIIDESGMPKERFSAEFPKEGPSILRIQQVVRGDSAAYFCASSPLTGGYAKNIQYFGAGTRLSVL.

This chain connects TRBV11-1 to TRBJ2-7, with no clear D. In germline, CDR1 is SGHAT, CDR2 FQDESV (reference sequence). The V and J ends lost 1 base and 2 bases respectively, with 12 bases between them. The CDR3 totals 15 residues. CDR3 in DNA: TGTGCCAGCAGCTTAGTAGGGATTGGACCCTACGAGCAGTACTTC. It translates to CASSLVGIGPYEQYF.

The rearrangement uses TRBV28 and TRBJ2-1; D might be TRBD2 (6 bases). CDR1 and CDR2 from the germline V gene are MDHEN and SYDVKM. The V end lost 5 bases, the J end lost 4 bases, and 12 bases lay between the germline ends. The CDR3 is 14 residues long. CDR3 bases: TGTGCCAGCAGTAGGGGAGGCCTTTACAATGAGCAGTTCTTC. This encodes CASSRGGLYNEQFF. The full variable domain, rest sourced from reference TRBV28 and TRBJ2-1, is DVKVTQSSRYLVKRTGEKVFLECVQDMDHENMFWYRQDPGLGLRLIYFSYDVKMKEKGDIPEGYSVSREKKERFSLILESASTNQTSMYLCASSRGGLYNEQFFGPGTRLTVL.

This chain links TRBV19 with TRBJ1-2, with no clear D. The CDR3 consists of 13 residues. The germline V and J ends were trimmed by 3 bases and 4 bases, with 9 bases remaining between them. Germline CDR1 LNHDA, CDR2 SQIVND (reference sequence). CDR3 sequence reads: CASSMMISYGYTF. DNA of the CDR3: TGTGCCAGTAGTATGATGATTTCCTATGGCTACACCTTC.

Only one count was recorded for this clone. The chain is built from TRBV5-4 and TRBJ1-4, with D perhaps TRBD1 (6 bases). CDR3 length equals 14 residues. Germline V lookup: CDR1 SGHNT, CDR2 YYREEE (reference sequence). V lost 4 bases and J lost 2, with 9 bases in between. The CDR3 DNA is TGTGCCAGCAGCCTTGACAGGACTAATGAAAAACTGTTTTTT. This codes for CASSLDRTNEKLFF.

The chain has TRBV10-2 and TRBJ1-5; the D is unclear. V lost 0 bases and J 4 bases, leaving 10 bases between the germline ends. The CDR3 consists of 15 residues. Germline CDR1 and CDR2: WSHSY and SAAADI. Here the CDR3 reads CASSESGAGNQPQHF. CDR3 in DNA: TGCGCCAGCAGTGAGTCGGGTGCTGGAAATCAGCCCCAGCATTTT.

V and J are TRBV12-3 or TRBV12-4 and TRBJ2-7, with D unclear. The CDR3 length is 12 residues. Trimming shortened V by 5 bases and J by 5 bases, and 10 bases separated the two germline ends. The CDR3 nucleotides are TGTGCCAGCAGTCCGAATTCCGACGAGCAGTACTTC. It yields the protein CASSPNSDEQYF.

This rearrangement joins TRBV3-1 (or the pseudogene TRBV3-2) to TRBJ2-2, with a possible D match to TRBD2 (6 bases). The length of the CDR3 is 12 residues. Germline V gene sequence: CDR1 LGHDT, CDR2 YNNKEL (reference sequence). Trimming removed 11 bases from V and 7 bases from J, with 14 bases in between. As DNA, the CDR3 is TGTGCCGGGGGGAGTTCAGGCGGGGAGCTGTTTTTT. It yields the protein CAGGSSGGELFF.

The chain has TRBV24-1 and TRBJ2-7, with 8 bases aligning to TRBD1. V shed 5 bases and J 4 bases; nucleotides not matched to a gene: 6. This CDR3 spans 14 amino acids. Germline CDR1 is KGHDR and CDR2 is SFDVKD. CDR3 amino acids: CATSADRGGYEQYF. The CDR3 region has the DNA TGTGCCACCAGTGCCGACAGGGGCGGGTACGAGCAGTACTTC.

This chain uses TRBV24-1 with TRBJ2-1, with D possibly matching TRBD2 (6 bases). V lost 6 bases and J 0 bases, leaving 17 bases between the germline ends. The length of the CDR3 is 17 residues. Germline V gene data show CDR1 as KGHDR and CDR2 as SFDVKD. The DNA for the CDR3 is TGTGCCACCAGTCCAGGAGGGCTAGCGAGCTCCTACAATGAGCAGTTCTTC. This gives the protein CATSPGGLASSYNEQFF.

This clone has just a few counts. This chain uses TRBV7-9 with TRBJ1-4; weak D call: TRBD1 (5 bases). Trimming removed 1 base from V and 10 bases from J, with 13 bases in between. Germline V gene data show CDR1 as SEHNR and CDR2 as FQNEAQ (reference sequence). The CDR3 has 14 amino acids. CDR3 protein: CASSLVSDGGKLFF. The CDR3 DNA is TGTGCCAGCAGCTTAGTTTCGGATGGGGGAAAACTGTTTTTT. The whole variable domain, remainder taken from reference TRBV7-9 and TRBJ1-4, is DTGVSQNPRHKITKRGQNVTFRCDPISEHNRLYWYRQTLGQGPEFLTYFQNEAQLEKSRLLSDRFSAERPKGSFSTLEIQRTEQGDSAMYLCASSLVSDGGKLFFGSGTQLSVL.

The gene calls are TRBV30 and TRBJ2-3; TRBD2 might be the D (6 bases). Trimming cost V 5 bases and J 1 base, with 10 bases left between them. The CDR3 has 13 residues. From germline, CDR1 is GTSNPN and CDR2 SVGIG (reference sequence). CDR3 nucleotide sequence: TGTGCCTGGGAGACGGGGGGCACAGATACGCAGTATTTT. Encoded protein: CAWETGGTDTQYF.

The CDR3 nucleotides are TGTGCCAGCAGCGAACCCGAGGGGCCGAACACCGGGGAGCTGTTTTTT. This codes for CASSEPEGPNTGELFF. J is TRBJ2-2 and V is TRBV21-1. TRBV21-1 is classified as a pseudogene. The CDR3 length is 16 residues.

Concerning this clone: Other DNA sequences from this sample encode an identical CDR3 as well. The rearrangement uses TRBV28 and TRBJ1-1, with D hard to call. Germline V gene data show CDR1 as MDHEN and CDR2 as SYDVKM. CDR3 length equals 12 residues. V dropped 2 bases and J dropped 0 bases, with 1 base sitting between them. CDR3: CASSLMNTEAFF. The CDR3 DNA reads as TGTGCCAGCAGTTTAATGAACACTGAAGCTTTCTTT.

The chain is built from TRBV7-6 and TRBJ1-5, with no clear D. The CDR3 consists of 19 residues. The germline V gene has CDR1 SGHVS and CDR2 FNYEAQ. Between the trimmed V and J ends, which lost 0 bases and 0 bases, there was a span of 18 bases. This CDR3 reads CASSLALIRPFNSNQPQHF. In nucleotides, the CDR3 is TGTGCCAGCAGCTTAGCCCTCATAAGGCCCTTTAATAGCAATCAGCCCCAGCATTTT.

The chain couples TRBV11-2 to TRBJ1-4; 8 bases map to TRBD1. CDR1 SGHAT and CDR2 FQNNGV come from the germline V gene. CDR3 length: 15 residues. V trimming: 5 bases; J trimming: 5 bases; junction bases outside the gene matches: 7. In DNA, the CDR3 is TGTGCCAGCAGCCCCGGACAGGGTAGGAATGAAAAACTGTTTTTT. It is translated as CASSPGQGRNEKLFF. Filled out from reference TRBV11-2 and TRBJ1-4, the complete variable domain reads EAGVAQSPRYKIIEKRQSVAFWCNPISGHATLYWYQQILGQGPKLLIQFQNNGVVDDSQLPKDRFSAERLKGVDSTLKIQPAKLEDSAVYLCASSPGQGRNEKLFFGSGTQLSVL.

The chain is built from TRBV29-1 and TRBJ2-1; a possible D gene is TRBD2 (5 bases). The CDR3 has 14 residues. Germline V lookup: CDR1 SQVTM, CDR2 ANQGSEA. V lost 4 bases to trimming and J lost 1 base, with 11 bases between them. The CDR3 DNA reads as TGCAGCGTTGGTGTGGTAGCGTCCTACAATGAGCAGTTCTTC. Amino acid sequence: CSVGVVASYNEQFF.

V gene TRBV28 combines with J gene TRBJ1-2, with D possibly matching TRBD1 (5 bases). V was clipped by 6 bases and J by 1 base, with 15 bases between them. The CDR3 consists of 15 residues. Germline CDR1 reads MDHEN; CDR2 reads SYDVKM. For the CDR3, the DNA is TGTGCCAGCAGAATACCGGGACGGCTTAACTATGGCTACACCTTC. This translates into CASRIPGRLNYGYTF.

The V call is TRBV6-2 or TRBV6-3, the J call TRBJ1-1, with 7 bases aligning to TRBD1. Germline loops: CDR1 MNHEY, CDR2 SVGEGT. V lost 6 bases, J lost 1 base, and 5 bases stayed unmatched. This CDR3 is built from 14 residues. CDR3 DNA sequence: TGTGCCAGCAGCCACAGGGGCGAGAACACTGAAGCTTTCTTT. Its translation is CASSHRGENTEAFF.

The J gene is TRBJ2-7, the V gene TRBV13; 7 bases map to TRBD2. The CDR3 totals 12 residues. Per germline, CDR1 PRHDT and CDR2 FYEKMQ (reference sequence). J lost 4 bases, V lost 6 bases, and 3 bases had no gene match. The CDR3 loop is CASRGRDYEQYF. Written as DNA, the CDR3 is TGTGCCAGCAGGGGGAGGGATTACGAGCAGTACTTC.

This chain uses TRBV27 with TRBJ1-4; D uncertain. From germline, CDR1 is MNHEY and CDR2 SMNVEV (reference sequence). The CDR3 is 15 amino acids. Trimming took off 4 bases at V and 3 bases at J, with 12 bases between the two ends. The CDR3 protein is CASSSLNGANEKLFF. CDR3 nucleotides: TGTGCCAGCAGTTCACTAAATGGGGCTAATGAAAAACTGTTTTTT.

The genes are TRBV7-6 and TRBJ2-6; the D gene is possibly TRBD2 (5 bases). Trimming shortened V by 1 base and J by 0 bases, and 13 bases separated the two germline ends. CDR1 is SGHVS, CDR2 FNYEAQ, per germline. The CDR3 sequence is 18 residues long. The CDR3, as DNA: TGTGCCAGCAGCTTAGAGTCCGGGGAAGCCTCTGGGGCCAACGTCCTGACTTTC. Protein sequence: CASSLESGEASGANVLTF.

V and J are TRBV7-8 and TRBJ2-7; D may be TRBD1 (6 bases). The germline CDR1 and CDR2 sequences are SGHVS and FQNEAQ. Trimming removed 1 base from V and 2 bases from J, with 9 bases in between. CDR3 size: 14 residues. CDR3 region: CASSLGQAAYEQYF. As DNA, the CDR3 is TGTGCCAGCAGCTTAGGACAGGCCGCCTACGAGCAGTACTTC.

The rearrangement uses TRBV9 and TRBJ2-1, with 8 bases that match TRBD2. The germline V gene has CDR1 SGDLS and CDR2 YYNGEE. The CDR3 has 13 residues. Unmatched junction bases numbered 7, after V lost 1 base and J lost 13 bases. The CDR3 protein is CASSVSPAGDQFF. CDR3 coding DNA: TGTGCCAGCAGCGTAAGCCCAGCGGGGGATCAGTTCTTC.

The rearrangement links TRBV5-1 to TRBJ2-7; no firm D call. The germline V gene has CDR1 SGHRS and CDR2 YFSETQ. Trimming removed 2 bases from V and 1 base from J, with 13 bases in between. The CDR3 extends over 15 amino acids. The CDR3 sequence is CASSLLTDFSYEQYF. Written as DNA, the CDR3 is TGCGCCAGCAGCTTATTAACAGACTTTTCCTACGAGCAGTACTTC.

V is TRBV30 and J is TRBJ2-5; D is unresolved. The CDR3 has 10 amino acids. Germline values: CDR1 GTSNPN, CDR2 SVGIG (reference sequence). V lost 5 bases to trimming and J lost 5 bases, with 6 bases between them. Written as DNA, the CDR3 is TGTGCCTGGGAAGACGAGACCCAGTACTTC. Translating it yields CAWEDETQYF.

This clone was counted only a few times. The chain employs TRBV11-2 and TRBJ2-1; D is undetermined. The ends were cut back, 3 bases at V and 4 bases at J, with 7 bases in the middle. Germline V CDR1 and CDR2: SGHAT, FQNNGV. The CDR3 length is 13 residues. This chain's CDR3 is CASSLGSYNEQFF. DNA for the CDR3: TGTGCCAGCAGCTTGGGCAGTTACAATGAGCAGTTCTTC.

The chain joins TRBV7-9 to TRBJ2-1; D not resolved. The CDR3 has 17 residues. Trimming stripped 5 bases from V and 3 bases from J, with 20 bases between. Per the germline V gene, CDR1 is SEHNR and CDR2 is FQNEAQ (reference sequence). The CDR3 loop is CASSPPLRLAVYNEQFF. The CDR3 DNA is TGTGCCAGCAGCCCCCCCCTTCGTCTCGCCGTCTACAATGAGCAGTTCTTC. Full variable domain (missing parts from reference TRBV7-9 and TRBJ2-1): DTGVSQNPRHKITKRGQNVTFRCDPISEHNRLYWYRQTLGQGPEFLTYFQNEAQLEKSRLLSDRFSAERPKGSFSTLEIQRTEQGDSAMYLCASSPPLRLAVYNEQFFGPGTRLTVL.

V and J are TRBV11-3 and TRBJ1-6, with 10 bases identical to TRBD1. The J segment lost 9 bases and the V segment lost 10 bases, leaving 6 bases of the junction unmatched. The germline V gene encodes CDR1 SGHNT and CDR2 YENEEA. CDR3 length equals 13 residues. CDR3 nucleotides: TGTGCCACAAAAGACAGGGGGCTTTCACCCCTCCACTTT. Encoded protein: CATKDRGLSPLHF.